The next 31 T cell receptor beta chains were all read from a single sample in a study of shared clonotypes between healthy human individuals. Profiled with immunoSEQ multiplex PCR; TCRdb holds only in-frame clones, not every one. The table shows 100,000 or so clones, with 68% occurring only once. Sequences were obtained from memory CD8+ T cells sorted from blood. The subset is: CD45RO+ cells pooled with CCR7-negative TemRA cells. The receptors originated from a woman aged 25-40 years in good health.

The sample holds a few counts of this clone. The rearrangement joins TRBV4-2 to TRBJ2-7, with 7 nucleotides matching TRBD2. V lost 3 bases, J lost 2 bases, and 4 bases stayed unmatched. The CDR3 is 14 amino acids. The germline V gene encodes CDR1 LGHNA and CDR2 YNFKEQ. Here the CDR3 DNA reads TGTGCCAGCAGCCAGCGGGGGACCACCTACGAGCAGTACTTC. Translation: CASSQRGTTYEQYF.

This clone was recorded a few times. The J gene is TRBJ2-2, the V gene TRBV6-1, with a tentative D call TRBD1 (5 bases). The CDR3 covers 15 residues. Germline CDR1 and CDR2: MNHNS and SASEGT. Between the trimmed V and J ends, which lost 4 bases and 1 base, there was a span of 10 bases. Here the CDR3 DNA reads TGTGCCAGCAGTGGTCCTCAGGGGAACACCGGGGAGCTGTTTTTT. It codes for CASSGPQGNTGELFF.

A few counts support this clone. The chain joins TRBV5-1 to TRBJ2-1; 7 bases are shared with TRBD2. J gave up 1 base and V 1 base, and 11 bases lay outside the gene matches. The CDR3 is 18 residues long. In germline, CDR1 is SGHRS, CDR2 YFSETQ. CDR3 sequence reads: CASSLLSAGEPSYNEQFF. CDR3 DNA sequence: TGCGCCAGCAGCTTGTTATCGGCGGGAGAGCCATCCTACAATGAGCAGTTCTTC.

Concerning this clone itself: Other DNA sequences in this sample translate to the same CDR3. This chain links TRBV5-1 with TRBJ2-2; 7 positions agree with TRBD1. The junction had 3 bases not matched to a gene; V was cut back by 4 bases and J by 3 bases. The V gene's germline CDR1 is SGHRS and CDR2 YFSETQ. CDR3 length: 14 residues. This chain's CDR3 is CASSPGTDTGELFF. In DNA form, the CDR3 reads TGCGCCAGCAGCCCTGGGACAGACACCGGGGAGCTGTTTTTT.

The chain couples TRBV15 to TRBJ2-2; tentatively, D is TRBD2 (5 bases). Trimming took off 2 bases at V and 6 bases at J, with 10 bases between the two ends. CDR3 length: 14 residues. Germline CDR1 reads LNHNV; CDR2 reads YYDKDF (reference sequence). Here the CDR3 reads CATSRSLSAGELFF. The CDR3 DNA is TGTGCCACCAGCAGATCGCTTAGCGCCGGGGAGCTGTTTTTT.

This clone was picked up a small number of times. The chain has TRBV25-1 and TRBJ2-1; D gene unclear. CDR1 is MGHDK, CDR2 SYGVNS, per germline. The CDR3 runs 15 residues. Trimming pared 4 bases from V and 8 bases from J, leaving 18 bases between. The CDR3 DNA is TGTGCCAGCAGTGCCCGACCGGGTGGTGAAGATGAGCAGTTCTTC. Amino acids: CASSARPGGEDEQFF.

The CDR3 coding sequence is TGTGCCAGCAGCCCGTGGTGGGTGGGGAGCAATCAGCCCCAGCATTTT. Its protein product is CASSPWWVGSNQPQHF. The chain is built from TRBV28 and TRBJ1-5; unclear D gene. V gave up 6 bases and J gave up 1 base, with 16 bases separating them. The CDR3 runs to 16 residues. Germline CDR1 and CDR2: MDHEN and SYDVKM.

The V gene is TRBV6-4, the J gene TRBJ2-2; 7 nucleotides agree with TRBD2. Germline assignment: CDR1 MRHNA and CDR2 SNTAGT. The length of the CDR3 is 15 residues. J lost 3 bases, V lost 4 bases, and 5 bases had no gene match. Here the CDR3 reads CASSVTGGDTGELFF. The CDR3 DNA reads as TGTGCCAGCAGTGTAACGGGAGGCGACACCGGGGAGCTGTTTTTT.

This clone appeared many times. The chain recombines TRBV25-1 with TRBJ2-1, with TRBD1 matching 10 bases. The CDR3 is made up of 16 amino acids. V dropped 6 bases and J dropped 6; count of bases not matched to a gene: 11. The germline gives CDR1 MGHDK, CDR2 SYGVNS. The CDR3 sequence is CASRTSTGQGTNEQFF. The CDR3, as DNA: TGTGCCAGCAGAACTTCAACGGGACAGGGGACCAATGAGCAGTTCTTC. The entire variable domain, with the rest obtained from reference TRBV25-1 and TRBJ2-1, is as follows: EADIYQTPRYLVIGTGKKITLECSQTMGHDKMYWYQQDPGMELHLIHYSYGVNSTEKGDLSSESTVSRIRTEHFPLTLESARPSHTSQYLCASRTSTGQGTNEQFFGPGTRLTVL.

The CDR3 reads CASSMTAHRYNQPQHF. The CDR3, as DNA: TGTGCCAGCAGCATGACAGCCCATAGGTACAATCAGCCCCAGCATTTT. The gene calls are TRBV6-6 and TRBJ1-5, with D maybe TRBD1 (5 bases). The V end lost 6 bases, the J end lost 3 bases, and 18 bases lay between the germline ends. The CDR3 contains 16 residues. The V gene's germline CDR1 is MNHNY and CDR2 SVGAGI (reference sequence).

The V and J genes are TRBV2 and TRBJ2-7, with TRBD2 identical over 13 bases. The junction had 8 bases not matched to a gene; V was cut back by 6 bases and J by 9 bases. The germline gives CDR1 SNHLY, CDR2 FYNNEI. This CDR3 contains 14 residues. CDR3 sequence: CASRGRTSGRVQYF. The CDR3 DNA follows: TGTGCCAGCAGGGGCCGGACTAGCGGGAGAGTGCAGTACTTC.

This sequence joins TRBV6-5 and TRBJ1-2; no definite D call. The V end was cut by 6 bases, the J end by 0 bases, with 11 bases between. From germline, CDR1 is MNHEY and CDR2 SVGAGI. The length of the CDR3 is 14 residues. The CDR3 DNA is TGTGCCAGCAGCCTACTTCCAGCTAACTATGGCTACACCTTC. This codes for CASSLLPANYGYTF.

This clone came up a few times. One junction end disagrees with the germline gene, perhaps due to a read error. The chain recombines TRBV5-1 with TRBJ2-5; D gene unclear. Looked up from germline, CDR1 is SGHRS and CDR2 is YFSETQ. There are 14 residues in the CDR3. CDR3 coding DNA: TGCGCCAGCAGCTTATCCGTTCACCAGGAGACCCAGTACTTC. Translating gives CASSLSVHQETQYF.

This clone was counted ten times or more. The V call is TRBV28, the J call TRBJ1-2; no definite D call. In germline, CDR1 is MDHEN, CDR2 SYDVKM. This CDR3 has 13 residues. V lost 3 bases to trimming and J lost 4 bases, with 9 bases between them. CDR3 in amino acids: CASSFPTSYGYTF. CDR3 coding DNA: TGTGCCAGCAGTTTCCCGACAAGCTATGGCTACACCTTC.

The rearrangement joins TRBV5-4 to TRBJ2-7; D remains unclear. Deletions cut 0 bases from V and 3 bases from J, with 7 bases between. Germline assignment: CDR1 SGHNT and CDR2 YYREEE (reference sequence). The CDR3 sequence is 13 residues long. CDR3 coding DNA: TGTGCCAGCAGCTTGGCCCCAGACTACGAGCAGTACTTC. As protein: CASSLAPDYEQYF.

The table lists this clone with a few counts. CDR3 protein: CASSGRDRGLRDEQYF. The CDR3 DNA follows: TGTGCCAGCAGCGGCCGGGACAGGGGGCTTCGGGACGAGCAGTACTTC. V gene TRBV7-2 combines with J gene TRBJ2-7, with 12 bases that match TRBD1. The germline V gene has CDR1 SGHTA and CDR2 FQGNSA. The CDR3 contains 16 residues. V shed 5 bases and J 5 bases; nucleotides not matched to a gene: 10.

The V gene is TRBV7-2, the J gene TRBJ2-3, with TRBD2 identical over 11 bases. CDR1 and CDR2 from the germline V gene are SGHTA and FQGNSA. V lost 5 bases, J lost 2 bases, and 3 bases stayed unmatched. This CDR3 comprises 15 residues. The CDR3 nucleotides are TGTGCCAGCAGCAAGGGACTAGCGGTCACAGATACGCAGTATTTT. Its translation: CASSKGLAVTDTQYF.

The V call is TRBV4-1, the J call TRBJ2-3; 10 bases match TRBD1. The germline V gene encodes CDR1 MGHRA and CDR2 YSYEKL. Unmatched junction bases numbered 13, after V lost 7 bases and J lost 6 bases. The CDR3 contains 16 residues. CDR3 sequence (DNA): TGCGCCAGCAACACCCCTCAGACAGGGGGCGAGGATACGCAGTATTTT. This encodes CASNTPQTGGEDTQYF.

The CDR3 loop reads CASSFTSGSWETQYF. CDR3 DNA sequence: TGTGCCAGCAGCTTCACTAGCGGGAGCTGGGAGACCCAGTACTTC. This chain joins TRBV11-2 and TRBJ2-5, with 11 bases aligning to TRBD2. Trimming cost V 3 bases and J 5 bases; bases outside gene matches: 5. The length of the CDR3 is 15 residues. Per germline, CDR1 SGHAT and CDR2 FQNNGV.

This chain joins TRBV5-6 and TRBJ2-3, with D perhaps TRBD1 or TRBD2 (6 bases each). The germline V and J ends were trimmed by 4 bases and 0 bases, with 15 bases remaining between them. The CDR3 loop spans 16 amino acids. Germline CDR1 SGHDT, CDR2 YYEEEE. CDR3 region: CASSAGTLLSTDTQYF. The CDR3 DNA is TGTGCCAGCAGCGCGGGGACACTCCTTAGCACAGATACGCAGTATTTT.

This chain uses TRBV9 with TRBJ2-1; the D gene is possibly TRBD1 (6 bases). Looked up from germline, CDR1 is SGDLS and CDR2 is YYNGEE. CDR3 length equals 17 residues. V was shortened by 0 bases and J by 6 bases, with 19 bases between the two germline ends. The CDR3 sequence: CASSVDGGSWGGNEQFF. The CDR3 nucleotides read TGTGCCAGCAGCGTAGATGGGGGCAGCTGGGGTGGCAATGAGCAGTTCTTC.

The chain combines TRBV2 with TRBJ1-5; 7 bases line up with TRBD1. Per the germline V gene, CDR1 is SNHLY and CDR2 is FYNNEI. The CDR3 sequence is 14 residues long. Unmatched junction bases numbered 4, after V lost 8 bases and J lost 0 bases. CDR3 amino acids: CASGTDYSNQPQHF. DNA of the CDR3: TGTGCCAGCGGGACAGACTATAGCAATCAGCCCCAGCATTTT.

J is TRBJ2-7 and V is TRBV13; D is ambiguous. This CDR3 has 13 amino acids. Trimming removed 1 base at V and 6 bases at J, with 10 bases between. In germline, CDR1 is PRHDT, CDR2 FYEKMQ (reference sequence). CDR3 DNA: TGTGCCAGCAGCTTAGTTTTCAGACCCGAGCAGTACTTC. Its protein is CASSLVFRPEQYF.

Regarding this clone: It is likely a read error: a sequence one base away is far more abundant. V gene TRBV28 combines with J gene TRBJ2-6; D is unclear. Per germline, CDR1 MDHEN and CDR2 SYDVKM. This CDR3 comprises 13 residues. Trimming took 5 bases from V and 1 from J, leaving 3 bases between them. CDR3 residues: CASSDSGANVLTF. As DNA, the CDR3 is TGTGCCAGCAGTGATTCTGGGGCCAACGTCCTGACTTTC.

Here the CDR3 reads CASSAGLIYQQYF. Written as DNA, the CDR3 is TGTGCCAGCAGCGCGGGACTTATCTACCAGCAGTACTTC. The chain uses TRBV7-2 and TRBJ2-5; tentatively, D is TRBD2 (6 bases). Germline V gene lookup returns CDR1 SGHTA and CDR2 FQGNSA. The CDR3 runs 13 residues. V lost 5 bases, J lost 11 bases, and 18 bases lay in between.

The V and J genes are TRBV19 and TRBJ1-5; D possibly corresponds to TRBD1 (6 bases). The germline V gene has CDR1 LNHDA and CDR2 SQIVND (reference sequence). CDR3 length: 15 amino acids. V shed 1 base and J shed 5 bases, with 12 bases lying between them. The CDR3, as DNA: TGTGCCAGTAGTATAGCCCGGGGGGCCCATCAGCCCCAGCATTTT. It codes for CASSIARGAHQPQHF.

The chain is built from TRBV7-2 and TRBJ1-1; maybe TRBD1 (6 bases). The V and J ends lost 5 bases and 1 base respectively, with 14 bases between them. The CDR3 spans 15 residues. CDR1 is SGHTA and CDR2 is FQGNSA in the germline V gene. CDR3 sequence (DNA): TGTGCCAGCAGCCCCCGCGGACAGAAGAACACTGAAGCTTTCTTT. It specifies CASSPRGQKNTEAFF.

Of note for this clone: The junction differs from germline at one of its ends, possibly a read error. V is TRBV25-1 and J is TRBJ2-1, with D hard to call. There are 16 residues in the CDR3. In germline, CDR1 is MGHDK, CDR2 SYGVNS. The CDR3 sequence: CASTEHSLSSYNEQFF. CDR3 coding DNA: TGTGCCAGCACTGAACACTCCCTGAGCTCCTACAATGAGCAGTTCTTC.

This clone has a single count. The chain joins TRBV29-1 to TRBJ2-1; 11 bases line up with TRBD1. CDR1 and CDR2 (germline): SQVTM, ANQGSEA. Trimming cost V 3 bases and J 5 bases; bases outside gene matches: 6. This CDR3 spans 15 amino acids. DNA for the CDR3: TGCAGCGTTGAGCCCCGGGACAGGGGGAACAATGAGCAGTTCTTC. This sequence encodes CSVEPRDRGNNEQFF.

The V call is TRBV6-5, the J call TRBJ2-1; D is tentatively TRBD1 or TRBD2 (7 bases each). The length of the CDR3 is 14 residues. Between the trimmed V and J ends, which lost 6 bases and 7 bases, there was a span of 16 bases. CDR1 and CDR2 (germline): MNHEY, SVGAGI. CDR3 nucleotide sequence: TGTGCCAGCAGAGCAGGGGGGGTTTTGAATGAGCAGTTCTTC. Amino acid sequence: CASRAGGVLNEQFF.

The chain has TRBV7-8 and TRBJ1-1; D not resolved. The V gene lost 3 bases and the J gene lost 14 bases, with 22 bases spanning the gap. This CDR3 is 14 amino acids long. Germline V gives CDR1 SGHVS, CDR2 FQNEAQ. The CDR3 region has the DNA TGTGCCAGCAGCTTCTTTCAAGTTCCGTGGAGTGTGTTCTTT. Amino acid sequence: CASSFFQVPWSVFF. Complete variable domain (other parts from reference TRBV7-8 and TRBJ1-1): GAGVSQSPRYKVAKRGQDVALRCDPISGHVSLFWYQQALGQGPEFLTYFQNEAQLDKSGLPSDRFFAERPEGSVSTLKIQRTQQEDSAVYLCASSFFQVPWSVFFGQGTRLTVV.